This record covers a single T cell receptor (beta chain). The target antigen is unknown. This sample is part of a study of Ad26.COV2.S vaccination and SARS-CoV-2 variants. Across the whole study: Within the COV1001 Ad26.COV2.S trial arm, the donor was enrolled.

The treatment denotes: roughly 20 received Ad26.COV2.S at low or high dose, single or two shots; 5 received placebo; per-sample allocation not given. After the first vaccine or placebo injection, samples were drawn on day 63. As its vector, the vaccine had Ad26, which expressed Wuhan-strain SARS-CoV-2 spike. Assay used: immunoSEQ multiplex PCR; TCRdb lists only in-frame clones, some missing. The repertoire has a few hundred thousand clones, 70% to 90% of them found once; the top ten carry about 4%. The study, taken as a whole, reports: It was found that vaccine and placebo recipients had similar non-spike TCR breadth.

Sequencing was performed on peripheral blood, taken in a trial of Ad26.COV2.S vaccine versus placebo. The clonotype originates from a person aged 18-60 years who received the Ad26.COV2.S COVID-19 vaccine or a placebo.

The CDR3 sequence is CASSTGTPNNEQFF. As DNA, the CDR3 is TGTGCCAGCAGTACCGGGACACCAAACAATGAGCAGTTCTTC. V is TRBV6-5 and J is TRBJ2-1; D perhaps matches TRBD1 (6 bases). The V end was cut by 5 bases, the J end by 5 bases, with 13 bases between. Germline lookup yields CDR1 MNHEY and CDR2 SVGAGI. The CDR3 is 14 amino acids.